The 15 T cell receptor beta chains below come from one sample, sequenced in a study of cytomegalovirus exposure and HLA in healthy donors. The PCR made use of 60 Vbeta and 13 Jbeta primers. Using immunoSEQ multiplex PCR, the repertoire was profiled, and TCRdb retains in-frame clones only, with some absent. This table holds 120,000 or so clones, more than 60% found once. Sequenced input: PBMCs. The receptors were gathered from a woman aged 50 to 60 in good health and CMV-seropositive.

This clone was seen only once. The CDR3 here is CASITDRASEAFF. In DNA form, the CDR3 reads TGTGCCAGTATTACGGACAGGGCAAGTGAAGCTTTCTTT. The chain combines TRBV19 with TRBJ1-1, with 8 bases aligning to TRBD1. Germline CDR1 is LNHDA and CDR2 is SQIVND (reference sequence). Trimming took 7 bases from V and 7 from J; bases not matched to a gene: 8. CDR3 length equals 13 residues.

The chain carries TRBV6-1 and TRBJ2-1; a possible D gene is TRBD1 (7 bases). V was shortened by 7 bases and J by 5 bases, with 15 bases between the two germline ends. The CDR3 runs 14 residues. Germline V lookup: CDR1 MNHNS, CDR2 SASEGT. CDR3 sequence: CASTGRGDHNEQFF. DNA of the CDR3: TGTGCCAGCACCGGCAGGGGGGACCACAATGAGCAGTTCTTC.

This clone occurred once. The chain uses TRBV19 and TRBJ2-3; possible D gene TRBD2, 6 bases. The V end was cut by 6 bases, the J end by 1 base, with 14 bases between. Germline V gene lookup returns CDR1 LNHDA and CDR2 SQIVND (reference sequence). This CDR3 region has 15 residues. CDR3 residues: CASRSSEKRTDTQYF. CDR3 coding DNA: TGTGCCAGTAGGTCTAGCGAAAAGCGCACAGATACGCAGTATTTT.

This rearrangement joins TRBV7-2 to TRBJ2-7, with D possibly being TRBD2 (6 bases). V gave up 0 bases and J gave up 4 bases, with 13 bases separating them. Germline CDR1 SGHTA, CDR2 FQGNSA. The CDR3 is 15 amino acids. Here the CDR3 DNA reads TGTGCCAGCAGCTTAGCCGCGGGGAAGGAGTACGAGCAGTACTTC. Protein: CASSLAAGKEYEQYF.

The chain recombines TRBV6-5 with TRBJ1-2, with TRBD1 matching over 8 bases. V trimming: 6 bases; J trimming: 7 bases; junction bases outside the gene matches: 10. Germline V gene lookup returns CDR1 MNHEY and CDR2 SVGAGI. The CDR3 is 14 amino acids. Written as DNA, the CDR3 is TGTGCCAGCAGCCCCTCAACAGGGGGGTTTGGCTACACCTTC. As protein: CASSPSTGGFGYTF.

The chain uses TRBV10-3 and TRBJ2-6; no firm D call. Germline V CDR1 and CDR2: ENHRY, SYGVKD. The V and J ends lost 6 bases and 0 bases respectively, with 6 bases between them. CDR3 length equals 14 residues. CDR3 protein: CAIRLSSGANVLTF. The CDR3 DNA sequence: TGTGCCATCAGACTATCCTCTGGGGCCAACGTCCTGACTTTC.

The chain uses TRBV27 and TRBJ1-6; tentatively, D is TRBD1 (5 bases). The CDR3 has 14 amino acids. The V gene lost 5 bases and the J gene lost 4 bases, with 9 bases spanning the gap. From germline, CDR1 is MNHEY and CDR2 SMNVEV (reference sequence). CDR3 DNA: TGTGCCAGCAGTCGACAGAGTTATAATTCACCCCTCCACTTT. It encodes CASSRQSYNSPLHF.

The chain couples TRBV6-1 to TRBJ1-1; D is possibly TRBD1 (6 bases). The CDR3 has 13 residues. Germline lookup yields CDR1 MNHNS and CDR2 SASEGT. Trimming took 4 bases from V and 7 from J, leaving 13 bases between them. The CDR3 reads CASSGRQALEAFF. The DNA for the CDR3 is TGTGCCAGCAGTGGAAGACAGGCCCTTGAAGCTTTCTTT.

As concerns this clone: This sample also contains other DNA sequences that code for the same CDR3. The CDR3, as DNA: TGTGCCAGCAGCTTAGTCCGGGACAGGGTCACCGAAGCTTTCTTT. It encodes CASSLVRDRVTEAFF. The rearrangement links TRBV7-2 to TRBJ1-1, with 9 bases lining up with TRBD1. The CDR3 runs to 15 residues. Germline lookup yields CDR1 SGHTA and CDR2 FQGNSA. V gave up 1 base and J gave up 8 bases; unmatched junction bases: 8.

This clone appeared once. The chain joins TRBV2 to TRBJ2-2, with TRBD1 matching 9 bases. The J segment lost 4 bases and the V segment lost 4 bases, leaving 7 bases of the junction unmatched. The CDR3 covers 16 residues. The germline V gene encodes CDR1 SNHLY and CDR2 FYNNEI. CDR3 nucleotide sequence: TGTGCCAGCAGTGTGAGGGGGACAGGGACCACCGGGGAGCTGTTTTTT. The encoded protein is CASSVRGTGTTGELFF.

The V call is TRBV27, the J call TRBJ1-5, with a weak D call TRBD1 (6 bases). The ends were cut back, 2 bases at V and 0 bases at J, with 32 bases in the middle. The germline V gene encodes CDR1 MNHEY and CDR2 SMNVEV (reference sequence). The CDR3 totals 23 residues. The CDR3, as DNA: TGTGCCAGCAGTTTAGGGGCCCTATCTAGAATCGGACAGCCATCGTATAGCAATCAGCCCCAGCATTTT. Protein: CASSLGALSRIGQPSYSNQPQHF.

The genes are TRBV7-2 and TRBJ1-5; D not certain. The V end lost 4 bases, the J end lost 7 bases, and 14 bases lay between the germline ends. Looked up from germline, CDR1 is SGHTA and CDR2 is FQGNSA. CDR3 length: 14 residues. The CDR3 sequence is CASSYGRAGQPQHF. The CDR3 DNA reads as TGTGCCAGCAGCTATGGACGGGCGGGCCAGCCCCAGCATTTT.

This clone occurred a few times. The chain couples TRBV5-1 to TRBJ2-7; maybe TRBD1 (7 bases). Looked up from germline, CDR1 is SGHRS and CDR2 is YFSETQ. The CDR3 totals 15 residues. The V gene lost 4 bases and the J gene lost 0 bases, with 14 bases spanning the gap. In nucleotides, the CDR3 is TGCGCCAGCAGCCTGGAGGGGGCTAGCTCCTACGAGCAGTACTTC. Translated: CASSLEGASSYEQYF. The whole variable domain, filled in from reference TRBV5-1 and TRBJ2-7, reads KAGVTQTPRYLIKTRGQQVTLSCSPISGHRSVSWYQQTPGQGLQFLFEYFSETQRNKGNFPGRFSGRQFSNSRSEMNVSTLELGDSALYLCASSLEGASSYEQYFGPGTRLTVT.

V usage is TRBV9 and J usage is TRBJ1-1, with 8 bases matching TRBD1. V dropped 2 bases and J dropped 4; count of bases not matched to a gene: 7. In germline, CDR1 is SGDLS, CDR2 YYNGEE. This CDR3 contains 15 residues. CDR3 sequence: CASSVSVTGGTEAFF. The CDR3 nucleotides are TGTGCCAGCAGCGTTAGTGTTACAGGGGGCACTGAAGCTTTCTTT.

The chain combines TRBV9 with TRBJ1-2, with D hard to call. The V end was cut by 4 bases, the J end by 2 bases, with 6 bases between. Germline CDR1 is SGDLS and CDR2 is YYNGEE. There are 12 residues in the CDR3. This chain's CDR3 is CASSHPNYGYTF. As DNA, the CDR3 is TGTGCCAGCAGCCATCCAAACTATGGCTACACCTTC.